This entry lists 4 T cell receptor beta chains sequenced from one sample in a study of blood T cell repertoires in COVID-19. TCRdb's copy holds only in-frame clones and misses some; the assay was immunoSEQ multiplex PCR. The repertoire includes 200,000 to 250,000 clones, around nine tenths of them detected once, and about 2.5% sits in the top ten. The source material was peripheral blood. The receptor set was obtained from a woman in her sixties or seventies with acute or convalescent COVID-19.

The J gene is TRBJ1-2, the V gene TRBV20-1; no reliable D call. Germline V gene sequence: CDR1 DFQATT, CDR2 SNEGSKA (reference sequence). The CDR3 extends over 14 amino acids. V was pared by 3 bases and J by 0 bases, with 11 bases between. DNA of the CDR3: TGCAGTGCTAGTCACACACAGTCTAACTATGGCTACACCTTC. It specifies CSASHTQSNYGYTF.

J is TRBJ2-2 and V is TRBV9; the match to TRBD1 covers 7 bases. J was trimmed by 6 bases and V by 4 bases; bases with no gene match: 6. Germline assignment: CDR1 SGDLS and CDR2 YYNGEE. This CDR3 spans 14 amino acids. The CDR3 reads CASSTRQGAGELFF. CDR3 nucleotides: TGTGCCAGCAGCACCCGACAGGGCGCCGGGGAGCTGTTTTTT.

The chain combines TRBV7-3 with TRBJ2-1; 8 bases align to TRBD2. The V gene's germline CDR1 is SGHTA and CDR2 FQGTGA. The CDR3 spans 14 residues. After removal of 6 bases from V and 4 bases from J, the junction contained 5 bases not matched to a gene. CDR3 bases: TGTGCCAGCAGTAGGGCTAGCGGGTACAATGAGCAGTTCTTC. Protein sequence: CASSRASGYNEQFF.

The chain couples TRBV6-6 to TRBJ1-6; D not certain. The CDR3 runs to 14 residues. CDR1 is MNHNY, CDR2 SVGAGI, per germline (reference sequence). The V end lost 2 bases, the J end lost 4 bases, and 6 bases lay between the germline ends. The CDR3 region is CASSYERYNSPLHF. The CDR3 nucleotides are TGTGCCAGCAGTTACGAGAGATATAATTCACCCCTCCACTTT.